These 22 T cell receptor beta chains share one sample of origin, sequenced in a study of control samples from healthy donors and cancer patients. TCRdb's copy holds only in-frame clones and misses some; the assay was immunoSEQ multiplex PCR. The sample contains about 120,000 clones, 80% to 90% of which appear only once. Material: blood. These receptors came from a man younger than 45 in good health.

This rearrangement joins TRBV5-1 to TRBJ2-3; 8 bases match TRBD2. Germline trimming cut 0 bases from V and 0 bases from J; bases unmatched to any gene: 18. CDR1 is SGHRS and CDR2 is YFSETQ in the germline V gene. The CDR3 loop spans 21 amino acids. The CDR3 reads CASSLAREAGGSYPSTDTQYF. In DNA form, the CDR3 reads TGCGCCAGCAGCTTGGCCCGTGAGGCGGGGGGCTCATACCCGAGCACAGATACGCAGTATTTT. The entire variable domain, with the rest obtained from reference TRBV5-1 and TRBJ2-3, is as follows: KAGVTQTPRYLIKTRGQQVTLSCSPISGHRSVSWYQQTPGQGLQFLFEYFSETQRNKGNFPGRFSGRQFSNSRSEMNVSTLELGDSALYLCASSLAREAGGSYPSTDTQYFGPGTRLTVL.

The chain joins TRBV30 to TRBJ1-1; D is ambiguous. Germline CDR1 and CDR2: GTSNPN and SVGIG (reference sequence). The ends were cut back, 1 base at V and 1 base at J, with 7 bases in the middle. The CDR3 runs 13 residues. The CDR3 protein is CAWSAPPNTEAFF. For the CDR3, the DNA is TGTGCCTGGAGTGCTCCCCCGAACACTGAAGCTTTCTTT.

The chain couples TRBV5-1 to TRBJ1-1; D is perhaps TRBD1 (5 bases). V lost 2 bases and J 4 bases, leaving 12 bases between the germline ends. The CDR3 contains 14 residues. Germline V CDR1 and CDR2: SGHRS, YFSETQ. This chain's CDR3 is CASSLALGGTEAFF. As DNA, the CDR3 is TGCGCCAGCAGCTTAGCACTCGGGGGCACTGAAGCTTTCTTT.

V gene TRBV5-1 combines with J gene TRBJ1-4; the match to TRBD1 covers 7 bases. V trimming: 4 bases; J trimming: 3 bases; junction bases outside the gene matches: 9. Germline CDR1 SGHRS, CDR2 YFSETQ. The CDR3 totals 16 residues. The CDR3 protein is CASSARQGGPNEKLFF. For the CDR3, the DNA is TGCGCCAGCAGCGCCCGTCAGGGGGGGCCTAATGAAAAACTGTTTTTT.

Relative to its sample, this clone is medium-sized. The chain has TRBV6-1 and TRBJ1-5, with 8 positions matching TRBD1. CDR1 MNHNS and CDR2 SASEGT come from the germline V gene. J gave up 6 bases and V 2 bases, and 6 bases lay outside the gene matches. The CDR3 is 15 residues long. CDR3 DNA sequence: TGTGCCAGCAGTGAACAGGGGGCAGGTGGTCAGCCCCAGCATTTT. Its protein product is CASSEQGAGGQPQHF.

The gene calls are TRBV6-5 and TRBJ2-1; no reliable D call. The germline CDR1 and CDR2 sequences are MNHEY and SVGAGI. V gave up 4 bases and J gave up 5 bases, with 9 bases separating them. CDR3 length: 13 amino acids. The CDR3, as DNA: TGTGCCAGCAGTTTCGTTTCCAACAATGAGCAGTTCTTC. Residues: CASSFVSNNEQFF.

This chain uses TRBV18 with TRBJ1-1; no clear D gene. Between the trimmed V and J ends, which lost 0 bases and 1 base, there was a span of 6 bases. CDR3 length: 14 residues. Germline lookup yields CDR1 KGHSH and CDR2 LQKENI. The CDR3 region has the DNA TGTGCCAGCTCACCACCGTACAGGAACACTGAAGCTTTCTTT. It translates to CASSPPYRNTEAFF.

This chain uses TRBV19 with TRBJ1-1; D is possibly TRBD1 (6 bases). The CDR3 runs 18 residues. Germline V CDR1 and CDR2: LNHDA, SQIVND (reference sequence). Trimming stripped 7 bases from V and 0 bases from J, with 24 bases between. CDR3 sequence reads: CASINYGGTTYMNTEAFF. In nucleotides, the CDR3 is TGTGCCAGTATTAATTATGGGGGGACAACTTATATGAACACTGAAGCTTTCTTT.

A few counts support this clone. The genes are TRBV13 and TRBJ2-3; a possible D gene is TRBD1 (6 bases). Germline CDR1 PRHDT, CDR2 FYEKMQ (reference sequence). Trimming took 7 bases from V and 3 from J, leaving 11 bases between them. The CDR3 is 13 amino acids. This CDR3 is CASTGQTTDTQYF. CDR3 DNA sequence: TGTGCCAGCACCGGACAGACGACAGATACGCAGTATTTT.

The chain employs TRBV6-4 and TRBJ1-1; D unclear. The CDR3 sequence is 14 residues long. CDR1 MRHNA and CDR2 SNTAGT come from the germline V gene. The germline V and J ends were trimmed by 3 bases and 1 base, with 9 bases remaining between them. CDR3 sequence (DNA): TGTGCCAGCAGTGAGTGGGAGGGGAACACTGAAGCTTTCTTT. Translation gives CASSEWEGNTEAFF.

This chain joins TRBV27 and TRBJ2-4; no definite D call. Germline assignment: CDR1 MNHEY and CDR2 SMNVEV (reference sequence). V dropped 3 bases and J dropped 4 bases, with 7 bases sitting between them. The CDR3 runs 13 residues. CDR3 residues: CASSFSAKNIQYF. The CDR3 DNA is TGTGCCAGCAGTTTCTCGGCTAAAAACATTCAGTACTTC.

The chain recombines TRBV2 with TRBJ2-5; the match to TRBD2 covers 8 bases. This CDR3 region has 15 residues. Germline V gene sequence: CDR1 SNHLY, CDR2 FYNNEI. V was pared by 2 bases and J by 1 base, with 3 bases of the junction left unmatched. The CDR3 region is CASSESSGAQETQYF. The CDR3 DNA follows: TGTGCCAGCAGTGAAAGTAGCGGGGCCCAAGAGACCCAGTACTTC.

This chain links TRBV6-6 with TRBJ2-2; weak D call: TRBD2 (5 bases). CDR1 MNHNY and CDR2 SVGAGI come from the germline V gene (reference sequence). CDR3 length: 14 residues. V was shortened by 0 bases and J by 7 bases, with 9 bases between the two germline ends. The CDR3 nucleotides are TGTGCCAGCAGTTACTCGGCGGGTATCGGGGAGCTGTTTTTT. This codes for CASSYSAGIGELFF.

On this clone: Other DNA variants within this sample encode the same CDR3. The J gene is TRBJ2-5, the V gene TRBV24-1, with 8 bases that match TRBD1. The trim removed 6 bases at V and 1 base at J, leaving 6 bases unmatched. The CDR3 contains 15 residues. Germline V lookup: CDR1 KGHDR, CDR2 SFDVKD. In nucleotides, the CDR3 is TGTGCCACCAGTTTCCGGACAGGGAGCCAAGAGACCCAGTACTTC. The encoded protein is CATSFRTGSQETQYF.

The chain recombines TRBV5-8 with TRBJ1-1; TRBD1 might be the D (5 bases). CDR1 is SGHTS and CDR2 is YDEGEE in the germline V gene. CDR3 length: 15 residues. V gave up 6 bases and J gave up 1 base, with 16 bases separating them. The DNA for the CDR3 is TGTGCCAGCACCCGGGAGGCAGGGCGGAACACTGAAGCTTTCTTT. Protein sequence: CASTREAGRNTEAFF.

The CDR3 reads CASSRTGGAVRYGYTF. The CDR3 DNA reads TGTGCCAGCTCACGGACAGGGGGCGCCGTGCGGTATGGCTACACCTTC. The chain carries TRBV18 and TRBJ1-2, with TRBD1 identical over 11 bases. The CDR3 sequence is 16 residues long. The germline CDR1 and CDR2 sequences are KGHSH and LQKENI. Unmatched junction bases numbered 9, after V lost 4 bases and J lost 5 bases.

V gene TRBV12-5 combines with J gene TRBJ1-2; D not resolved. The CDR3 contains 14 residues. The germline gives CDR1 LGHNT, CDR2 FRNRAP. V was trimmed by 6 bases and J by 2 bases, leaving 13 bases between them. CDR3 DNA sequence: TGTGCTAGTGGCACAGTCTCGGCGAACTATGGCTACACCTTC. Translated, it gives CASGTVSANYGYTF.

V usage is TRBV21-1 and J usage is TRBJ2-7; the table's D call of TRBD2 was not tested on the DNA. TRBV21-1 is tagged as a pseudogene. The CDR3 consists of 16 residues. Here the CDR3 reads CASRLRRPSKSYEQYV. CDR3 sequence (DNA): TGTGCCAGCAGACTAAGACGTCCAAGCAAGTCCTACGAGCAGTACGTC.

The rearrangement uses TRBV3-1 (or the pseudogene TRBV3-2) and TRBJ1-1; D is unresolved. Germline CDR1 reads LGHDT; CDR2 reads YNNKEL (reference sequence). The CDR3 contains 14 residues. V lost 1 base and J lost 0, with 6 bases in between. CDR3 coding DNA: TGTGCCAGCAGCCAAGTTCAGATGAACACTGAAGCTTTCTTT. Amino acids: CASSQVQMNTEAFF.

The genes are TRBV12-3 or TRBV12-4 and TRBJ1-2; 9 nucleotides match TRBD1. The junction had 8 bases not matched to a gene; V was cut back by 5 bases and J by 10 bases. The CDR3 runs to 13 residues. The CDR3, as DNA: TGTGCCAGCAGTACGACAGGGGGGCGTCCCTACACCTTC. This gives the protein CASSTTGGRPYTF.

V and J are TRBV30 and TRBJ1-6; the D is unclear. Germline values: CDR1 GTSNPN, CDR2 SVGIG (reference sequence). The ends were cut back, 4 bases at V and 9 bases at J, with 10 bases in the middle. The CDR3 loop spans 12 amino acids. This CDR3 reads CAWTTTPSPLHF. The CDR3 DNA follows: TGTGCCTGGACCACAACACCTTCACCCCTCCACTTT.

The rearrangement joins TRBV7-8 to TRBJ2-7, with TRBD1 identical over 8 bases. The CDR3 is 13 residues long. Germline assignment: CDR1 SGHVS and CDR2 FQNEAQ. Losses at the gene ends were 5 bases for V and 6 bases for J; bases not matched to a gene: 6. The CDR3 DNA reads as TGTGCCAGCAGCCTGGGGACAGGCGCCGAGCAGTACGTC. The encoded protein is CASSLGTGAEQYV.